These T cell receptor beta chains were read from a single sample in a study of siplizumab effects on memory and regulatory T cells. Their cognate antigens are unknown. This table comes from immunoSEQ multiplex PCR, and its TCRdb copy is limited to in-frame clones, with some not included. The data show 960 or so clones, around 69% seen once. The specimen was CFSE-low (dividing) CD8+ T cells sorted from an allogeneic mixed lymphocyte reaction. These receptors were taken from a human donor in good health; the cells came from an allogeneic mixed lymphocyte reaction. Each CDR3 is given with its conserved first and last residue. D genes are given only for firm matches. The size entry is marked missing in some rows and otherwise reads once, few, many or a size class.

d_gene,v_gene,j_gene,abundance,CDR3aa,CDR3nt
-,TRBV9,TRBJ2-1,-,CASSPRGSGYNEQFF,TGTGCCAGCAGCCCCCGTGGTAGCGGTTACAATGAGCAGTTCTTC
-,TRBV4-3,TRBJ2-7,once,CASSQDAGSSYEQYF,TGCGCCAGCAGCCAAGATGCGGGGAGCTCCTACGAGCAGTACTTC
-,TRBV5-1,TRBJ2-7,-,CASSSRDIYEQYF,TGCGCCAGCAGCAGCCGGGACATCTACGAGCAGTACTTC
TRBD2,TRBV2,TRBJ2-7,once,CASSDAFGLAVSYEQYF,TGTGCCAGCAGTGATGCTTTCGGACTAGCGGTTAGCTACGAGCAGTACTTC
-,TRBV29-1,TRBJ2-7,once,CSVDGGEYEQYF,TGCAGCGTTGACGGGGGAGAATACGAGCAGTACTTC
TRBD2,TRBV30,TRBJ2-7,few,CAWSVAGGLAEQYF,TGTGCCTGGAGCGTAGCGGGAGGCTTGGCCGAGCAGTACTTC
-,TRBV4-3,TRBJ1-5,few,CASSQDWLRPQHF,TGCGCCAGCAGCCAAGATTGGCTACGGCCCCAGCATTTT
TRBD1,TRBV11-3,TRBJ2-3,-,CASSSRQGRFDTQYF,TGTGCCAGCAGCTCCCGACAGGGGCGATTCGATACGCAGTATTTT
-,TRBV29-1,TRBJ2-2,-,CSVMMGTGELFF,TGCAGCGTCATGATGGGCACCGGGGAGCTGTTTTTT
TRBD1,TRBV4-3,TRBJ1-5,-,CASSQVQGAGQPQHF,TGCGCCAGCAGCCAAGTACAGGGGGCGGGTCAGCCCCAGCATTTT
TRBD2,TRBV7-3,TRBJ2-2,-,CASSLLGRGTGELFF,TGTGCCAGCAGCTTATTGGGGAGGGGAACCGGGGAGCTGTTTTTT
-,TRBV4-2,TRBJ2-7,-,CASSQGPGDGISYEQYF,TGTGCCAGCAGCCAAGGTCCGGGTGACGGTATTTCCTACGAGCAGTACTTC
-,TRBV5-1,TRBJ2-3,-,CASSQGITDTQYF,TGCGCCAGCAGCCAGGGTATCACAGATACGCAGTATTTT
-,TRBV10-1,TRBJ1-6,-,CASSESLASPLHF,TGCGCCAGCAGTGAGTCCTTGGCTTCACCCCTCCACTTT
TRBD1,TRBV7-6,TRBJ2-1,once,CASSLDTGGMSYNEQFF,TGTGCCAGCAGCTTAGACACAGGGGGCATGTCCTACAATGAGCAGTTCTTC
-,TRBV13,TRBJ2-2,-,CASSLEGKAGELFF,TGTGCCAGCAGCTTAGAGGGGAAGGCCGGGGAGCTGTTTTTT
-,TRBV4-1,TRBJ1-1,few,CASSQDPGTTSLLNTEAFF,TGCGCCAGCAGCCAGGACCCCGGGACAACGAGTCTACTGAACACTGAAGCTTTCTTT
-,TRBV7-3,TRBJ2-5,-,CASSLGPMATQYF,TGTGCCAGCAGCTTGGGGCCGATGGCGACCCAGTACTTC
TRBD2,TRBV27,TRBJ2-7,-,CASSLGAGGFDEQYF,TGTGCCAGCAGTTTAGGAGCGGGAGGATTCGACGAGCAGTACTTC
-,TRBV7-9,TRBJ1-5,once,CASSPGDGYSNQPQHF,TGTGCCAGCAGTCCGGGGGACGGGTATAGCAATCAGCCCCAGCATTTT
-,TRBV5-1,TRBJ1-3,-,CASSGGDSGNTIYF,TGCGCCAGCAGCGGAGGGGATTCTGGAAACACCATATATTTT
TRBD2,TRBV2,TRBJ2-3,-,CASRGLVPQPTDTQYF,TGTGCCAGCAGGGGACTAGTCCCCCAACCGACAGATACGCAGTATTTT
-,TRBV19,TRBJ2-1,once,CASSPRLLNEQFF,TGTGCCAGTAGTCCCCGACTCCTTAATGAGCAGTTCTTC
-,TRBV27,TRBJ2-1,-,CASRHTPTGDDEQFF,TGTGCCAGCAGACATACCCCAACAGGAGACGATGAGCAGTTCTTC
-,TRBV4-1,TRBJ2-3,-,CASSRGTRKSTDTQYF,TGCGCCAGCAGCCGAGGGACAAGAAAAAGCACAGATACGCAGTATTTT
-,TRBV7-9,TRBJ1-2,-,CASSQVGDGFGGYTF,TGTGCCAGCAGTCAAGTAGGGGACGGGTTCGGAGGCTACACCTTC
-,TRBV7-2,TRBJ1-4,-,CASSLGVGAGTNEKLFF,TGTGCCAGCAGCTTAGGTGTGGGGGCTGGGACTAATGAAAAACTGTTTTTT
-,TRBV28,TRBJ2-2,few,CASSLRLAGELFF,TGTGCCAGCAGTTTAAGGCTAGCCGGGGAGCTGTTTTTT
-,TRBV4-1,TRBJ1-1,-,CASSQARTQAFF,TGCGCCAGCAGCCAAGCCCGTACTCAAGCTTTCTTT
TRBD1,TRBV19,TRBJ2-3,-,CASSIGSGGQGTPHTQYF,TGTGCCAGTAGTATAGGGAGTGGGGGACAGGGGACTCCTCATACGCAGTATTTT
TRBD1,TRBV29-1,TRBJ2-7,-,CSVATGQGYEQYF,TGCAGCGTTGCAACGGGACAGGGGTACGAGCAGTACTTC
TRBD2,TRBV4-1,TRBJ2-7,-,CASSQGGGVYEQYF,TGCGCCAGCAGCCAAGGGGGGGGAGTCTACGAGCAGTACTTC
-,TRBV11-2,TRBJ2-6,-,CASSPDSSGANVLTF,TGTGCCAGCAGCCCTGACAGCTCTGGGGCCAACGTCCTGACTTTC
TRBD1,TRBV14,TRBJ2-7,-,CASSQPWTGANEQYF,TGTGCCAGCAGCCAACCCTGGACAGGGGCGAACGAGCAGTACTTC
TRBD2,TRBV11-1,TRBJ2-5,once,CASSEGLAGDGETQYF,TGTGCCAGCAGCGAAGGACTAGCGGGAGACGGGGAGACCCAGTACTTC
TRBD1,TRBV2,TRBJ2-7,few,CASSGDRTGASYEQYF,TGTGCCAGCAGTGGGGACCGGACAGGAGCTTCCTACGAGCAGTACTTC
-,TRBV6-5,TRBJ2-7,-,CASNTYEQYF,TGTGCCAGCAATACCTACGAGCAGTACTTC
TRBD2,TRBV4-3,TRBJ2-1,-,CASSLRLAGVEWNNEQFF,TGCGCCAGCAGCCTTAGACTAGCGGGAGTAGAGTGGAACAATGAGCAGTTCTTC
-,TRBV12-2,TRBJ2-7,-,CASRSPGLAVREQYF,TGTGCAAGTCGCTCACCGGGACTAGCGGTCCGCGAGCAGTACTTC
TRBD1,TRBV19,TRBJ2-1,-,CASGQGIYNEQFF,TGTGCCAGTGGACAGGGGATCTACAATGAGCAGTTCTTC
-,TRBV27,TRBJ2-3,-,CASSLLGDTQYF,TGTGCCAGCAGCCTCTTGGGGGATACGCAGTATTTT
-,TRBV19,TRBJ2-2,-,CASRDGLANTGELFF,TGTGCCAGTAGGGACGGCCTCGCGAACACCGGGGAGCTGTTTTTT
-,TRBV7-2,TRBJ2-7,few,CASSLAPGGPYEQYF,TGTGCCAGCAGCTTAGCGCCTGGGGGCCCCTACGAGCAGTACTTC
TRBD2,TRBV27,TRBJ2-2,-,CASSLIGAGGPTGELFF,TGTGCCAGCAGTTTAATAGGGGCGGGAGGCCCCACCGGGGAGCTGTTTTTT
TRBD2,TRBV9,TRBJ2-2,-,CASSVGGSGGYTGELFF,TGTGCCAGCAGCGTAGGAGGTAGCGGGGGCTACACCGGGGAGCTGTTTTTT
-,TRBV27,TRBJ2-3,-,CASSLLGDTQYF,TGTGCCAGCAGTTTACTGGGAGATACGCAGTATTTT
-,TRBV4-3,TRBJ2-1,-,CASSHRPDNEQFF,TGCGCCAGCAGCCACAGGCCCGACAATGAGCAGTTCTTC
-,TRBV13,TRBJ2-2,-,CASSIRPGELFF,TGTGCCAGCAGCATACGACCCGGGGAGCTGTTTTTT
-,TRBV6-1,TRBJ2-7,-,CASSDPGSSYEQYF,TGTGCCAGCAGTGACCCGGGGAGCTCCTACGAGCAGTACTTC
TRBD2,TRBV27,TRBJ2-1,-,CASTPFSSGPYNEQFF,TGTGCCAGCACCCCGTTTTCTAGCGGGCCCTACAATGAGCAGTTCTTC
-,TRBV2,TRBJ1-1,-,CASSDFPIITMNTEAFF,TGTGCCAGCAGTGATTTTCCGATTATTACTATGAACACTGAAGCTTTCTTT
TRBD1,TRBV6-5,TRBJ1-1,-,CASSPGQGGTEAFF,TGTGCCAGCAGTCCGGGACAGGGGGGCACTGAAGCTTTCTTT
TRBD2,TRBV27,TRBJ2-1,-,CASSSLAGGNEQFF,TGTGCCAGCAGTTCCTTAGCGGGGGGGAATGAGCAGTTCTTC
-,TRBV4-3,TRBJ2-7,-,CASSQAQGAYYEQYF,TGCGCCAGCAGCCAAGCCCAGGGCGCCTACTACGAGCAGTACTTC
-,TRBV4-1,TRBJ2-3,-,CASSQVPSTDTQYF,TGCGCCAGCAGCCAAGTTCCTAGCACAGATACGCAGTATTTT
-,TRBV6-1,TRBJ2-3,-,CASSDRQGRFTDTQYF,TGTGCCAGCAGTGATCGGCAGGGGCGCTTCACAGATACGCAGTATTTT
TRBD1,TRBV9,TRBJ2-5,-,CASSSTGGQETQYF,TGTGCCAGCAGCTCGACAGGGGGCCAAGAGACCCAGTACTTC
-,TRBV30,TRBJ1-1,-,CASGVADTEAFF,TGTGCCTCCGGGGTGGCGGACACTGAAGCTTTCTTT
TRBD1,TRBV6-1,TRBJ2-7,-,CASSEDRGNYEQYF,TGTGCCAGCAGTGAAGACAGGGGGAACTACGAGCAGTACTTC